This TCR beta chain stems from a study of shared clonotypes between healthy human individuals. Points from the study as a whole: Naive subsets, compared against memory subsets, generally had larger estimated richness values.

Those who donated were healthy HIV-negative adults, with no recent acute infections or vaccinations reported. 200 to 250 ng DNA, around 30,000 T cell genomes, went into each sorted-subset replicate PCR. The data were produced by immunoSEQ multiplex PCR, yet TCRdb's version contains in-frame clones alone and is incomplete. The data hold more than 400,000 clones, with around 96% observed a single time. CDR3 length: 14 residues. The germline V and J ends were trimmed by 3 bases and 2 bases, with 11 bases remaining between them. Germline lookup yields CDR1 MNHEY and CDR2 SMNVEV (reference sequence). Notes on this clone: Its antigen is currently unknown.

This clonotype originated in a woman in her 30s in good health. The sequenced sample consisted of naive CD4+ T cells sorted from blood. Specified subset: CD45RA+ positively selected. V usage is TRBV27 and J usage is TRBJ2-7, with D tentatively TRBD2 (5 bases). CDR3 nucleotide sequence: TGTGCCAGCAGTTTCCCCGACGGGACCTACGAGCAGTACTTC. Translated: CASSFPDGTYEQYF.